These 20 T cell receptor beta chains originate from one sample sequenced in a study of vaccination and CD4 T cells after COVID-19. Antigens for these TCRs are unknown. Documented treatment: roughly 10-day PBMC culture with coronavirus spike peptide pools or control peptides (ViraFEST assay). The Oncomine TCR Beta short-read assay sequenced DNA from cultured CD4+ T cells. Each CDR3 protein is one row after TCRdb ran MiXCR on the PCR reads. The sample includes 15,000 to 20,000 distinct CDR3 sequences, around 56% of them seen just once. Sequencing used CD4+ T cells from blood, cultured in vitro, obtained before SARS-CoV-2 vaccination. These receptor sequences come from a human donor who had recovered from COVID-19.

The chain uses TRBV24-1 and TRBJ1-5, with D possibly matching TRBD1 (6 bases). CDR1 KGHDR and CDR2 SFDVKD come from the germline V gene. The ends were cut back, 1 base at V and 5 bases at J, with 8 bases in the middle. CDR3 length equals 14 residues. The CDR3: CATSDFSGDQPQHF. The CDR3 region has the DNA TGTGCCACCAGTGATTTTTCAGGGGATCAGCCCCAGCATTTT.

V usage is TRBV7-2 and J usage is TRBJ1-3; D gene unclear. Germline V gives CDR1 SGHTA, CDR2 FQGNSA. V was clipped by 3 bases and J by 0 bases, with 15 bases between them. The CDR3 is 17 amino acids. CDR3 region: CASSLFGRPSSGNTIYF. The CDR3, as DNA: TGTGCCAGCAGCTTGTTCGGCAGGCCCAGCTCTGGAAACACCATATATTTT. The whole variable domain, filled in from reference TRBV7-2 and TRBJ1-3, reads GAGVSQSPSNKVTEKGKDVELRCDPISGHTALYWYRQSLGQGLEFLIYFQGNSAPDKSGLPSDRFSAERTGGSVSTLTIQRTQQEDSAVYLCASSLFGRPSSGNTIYFGEGSWLTVV.

The chain is built from TRBV19 and TRBJ2-7; maybe TRBD2 (5 bases). The germline CDR1 and CDR2 sequences are LNHDA and SQIVND (reference sequence). V lost 3 bases and J lost 3, with 18 bases in between. The CDR3 covers 16 residues. This CDR3 reads CASSIVRTQAIYEQYF. In DNA form, the CDR3 reads TGTGCCAGTAGTATCGTAAGGACTCAAGCCATCTACGAGCAGTACTTC.

This chain links TRBV7-9 with TRBJ2-6; D is undetermined. Trimming stripped 5 bases from V and 1 base from J, with 18 bases between. The germline gives CDR1 SEHNR, CDR2 FQNEAQ (reference sequence). The CDR3 is 18 amino acids. CDR3 in amino acids: CASSPLLGWVSGANVLTF. The CDR3 nucleotides read TGTGCCAGCAGCCCTTTGTTGGGGTGGGTTTCTGGGGCCAACGTCCTGACTTTC.

The chain uses TRBV28 and TRBJ1-5, with D perhaps TRBD1 (6 bases). The CDR3 totals 16 residues. Trimming shortened V by 6 bases and J by 1 base, and 16 bases separated the two germline ends. The germline gives CDR1 MDHEN, CDR2 SYDVKM. CDR3 region: CASSLMTGLSNQPQHF. CDR3 nucleotide sequence: TGTGCCAGCAGCTTGATGACAGGTTTGAGCAATCAGCCCCAGCATTTT.

The chain has TRBV6-4 and TRBJ2-3; TRBD2 aligns across 7 bases. The CDR3 loop spans 14 amino acids. The germline gives CDR1 MRHNA, CDR2 SNTAGT. With V trimmed by 3 bases and J by 6 bases, 6 bases remained unmatched. Here the CDR3 reads CASSEGSGSDTQYF. In DNA form, the CDR3 reads TGTGCCAGCAGTGAAGGTAGCGGGTCGGATACGCAGTATTTT.

V usage is TRBV6-1 and J usage is TRBJ2-7; TRBD2 matches 8 bases. The CDR3 has 13 residues. Trimming took 7 bases from V and 4 from J; bases not matched to a gene: 6. Germline V gene lookup returns CDR1 MNHNS and CDR2 SASEGT. CDR3 DNA sequence: TGTGCCAGCACTGCGGGGGGCCTGTACGAGCAGTACTTC. As protein: CASTAGGLYEQYF.

The CDR3 region has the DNA TGTGCCAGCAGTGGGGACTACCATAAGCATGAGCAGTTCTTC. Translating gives CASSGDYHKHEQFF. The chain combines TRBV12-3 or TRBV12-4 with TRBJ2-1; 7 bases match TRBD2. Trimming at V came to 5 bases and at J to 8 bases, leaving 9 bases not matched to a gene. The CDR3 covers 14 residues.

The chain couples TRBV7-2 to TRBJ2-2; no reliable D call. The CDR3 consists of 16 residues. The V end was cut by 1 base, the J end by 0 bases, with 9 bases between. The germline V gene encodes CDR1 SGHTA and CDR2 FQGNSA. Here the CDR3 reads CASSLVGRTNTGELFF. The DNA of the CDR3 is TGTGCCAGCAGCTTAGTAGGGCGGACGAACACCGGGGAGCTGTTTTTT.

This chain uses TRBV7-2 with TRBJ1-3; TRBD1 is a possible D gene (5 bases). The CDR3 contains 14 residues. Germline CDR1 reads SGHTA; CDR2 reads FQGNSA. Deletions cut 3 bases from V and 0 bases from J, with 6 bases between. The CDR3 sequence is CASSLGRSGNTIYF. The DNA of the CDR3 is TGTGCCAGCAGCTTGGGACGCTCTGGAAACACCATATATTTT.

This clonotype was seen only a few times. This chain's CDR3 is CATSRDRGQPQHF. Written as DNA, the CDR3 is TGTGCCACCAGCAGAGACCGTGGTCAGCCCCAGCATTTT. The chain has TRBV15 and TRBJ1-5; D gene ambiguous. The CDR3 runs to 13 residues. V gave up 0 bases and J gave up 6 bases, with 6 bases separating them. The germline V gene has CDR1 LNHNV and CDR2 YYDKDF (reference sequence).

This clonotype was seen a few times. V and J are TRBV30 and TRBJ1-2, with D uncertain. The CDR3 is 13 amino acids. Germline CDR1 reads GTSNPN; CDR2 reads SVGIG (reference sequence). The V end was cut by 2 bases, the J end by 8 bases, with 15 bases between. CDR3: CAWSLSLDFGYTF. The CDR3 region has the DNA TGTGCCTGGAGTCTTTCCCTTGATTTCGGCTACACCTTC.

There are a few counts of this clonotype. The rearrangement uses TRBV21-1 and TRBJ2-7; the DNA was not compared with TRBD2, the D call given in the table. TRBV21-1 is flagged as a pseudogene. This CDR3 has 14 amino acids. This CDR3 reads CAIELSADSYEQYF. CDR3 DNA: TGTGCAATCGAGTTATCAGCGGACTCCTACGAGCAGTACTTC.

This clonotype was observed a handful of times. The chain has TRBV19 and TRBJ1-1; D ambiguous. Germline V gene sequence: CDR1 LNHDA, CDR2 SQIVND (reference sequence). This CDR3 comprises 11 residues. Trimming cost V 6 bases and J 5 bases, with 7 bases left between them. The CDR3 DNA reads as TGTGCCAGTAGCAGGACTACTGAAGCTTTCTTT. This translates into CASSRTTEAFF. The full variable domain, in which reference TRBV19 and TRBJ1-1 provide the parts outside the CDR3, is DGGITQSPKYLFRKEGQNVTLSCEQNLNHDAMYWYRQDPGQGLRLIYYSQIVNDFQKGDIAEGYSVSREKKESFPLTVTSAQKNPTAFYLCASSRTTEAFFGQGTRLTVV.

The chain joins TRBV11-1 to TRBJ2-7, with 8 bases fitting TRBD1. Germline V gene sequence: CDR1 SGHAT, CDR2 FQDESV (reference sequence). Trimming at V came to 5 bases and at J to 7 bases, leaving 4 bases not matched to a gene. The CDR3 extends over 12 amino acids. CDR3 sequence reads: CASSGQGREQYF. CDR3 DNA: TGTGCCAGCAGCGGACAGGGACGAGAGCAGTACTTC.

The J gene is TRBJ2-4, the V gene TRBV4-3, with D possibly being TRBD1 or TRBD2 (6 bases each). This CDR3 has 16 residues. The germline CDR1 and CDR2 sequences are LGHNA and YSLEER. Trimming shortened V by 4 bases and J by 8 bases, and 21 bases separated the two germline ends. The CDR3, as DNA: TGCGCCAGCAGCCGACTGGTCGGGGGCGTAGGTGACATTCAGTACTTC. This encodes CASSRLVGGVGDIQYF.

The chain recombines TRBV24-1 with TRBJ2-3, with D possibly matching TRBD2 (7 bases). V was cut by 1 base and J by 6 bases, with 16 bases left in between. The germline V gene encodes CDR1 KGHDR and CDR2 SFDVKD. This CDR3 has 16 amino acids. CDR3 sequence: CATSDFSGGNSDTQYF. CDR3 nucleotides: TGTGCCACCAGTGATTTCTCGGGGGGCAATTCGGATACGCAGTATTTT.

This clonotype has a handful of counts. The chain couples TRBV2 to TRBJ1-6; perhaps TRBD1 as D (6 bases). The germline CDR1 and CDR2 sequences are SNHLY and FYNNEI. The V end was cut by 6 bases, the J end by 3 bases, with 9 bases between. The CDR3 runs 14 residues. The CDR3 coding sequence is TGTGCCAGCAGGAGACAGGTCTATAATTCACCCCTCCACTTT. It codes for CASRRQVYNSPLHF. Filled out from reference TRBV2 and TRBJ1-6, the complete variable domain reads EPEVTQTPSHQVTQMGQEVILRCVPISNHLYFYWYRQILGQKVEFLVSFYNNEISEKSEIFDDQFSVERPDGSNFTLKIRSTKLEDSAMYFCASRRQVYNSPLHFGNGTRLTVT.

The chain is built from TRBV30 and TRBJ1-3; the match to TRBD1 covers 9 bases. CDR3 size: 12 residues. Germline values: CDR1 GTSNPN, CDR2 SVGIG (reference sequence). V lost 8 bases to trimming and J lost 7 bases; unmatched junction nucleotides: 6. The CDR3: CAQGQGRNTIYF. The CDR3 coding sequence is TGTGCCCAAGGACAGGGGAGGAACACCATATATTTT.

This clonotype appeared a single time. The chain has TRBV6-4 and TRBJ1-1; TRBD1 is a possible D gene (5 bases). V lost 5 bases and J lost 1, with 20 bases in between. The V gene's germline CDR1 is MRHNA and CDR2 SNTAGT. This CDR3 has 17 amino acids. The CDR3 is CASSYERGLMGNTEAFF. DNA of the CDR3: TGTGCCAGCAGTTACGAAAGGGGATTGATGGGGAACACTGAAGCTTTCTTT.